The sample holds a few counts of the clone carrying this T cell receptor (beta chain). Its antigen is still unknown. These data originate in a study of cytomegalovirus exposure and HLA in healthy donors. Looking at the study overall: The Caucasian-associated ancestry cluster contained approximately 81% of the approximately 390 genotyped donors. Points from the study as a whole: Of the V segments, some could not be distinguished, including TRBV6-2 and TRBV6-3, and were excluded. Reported findings show TCR beta sequences accurately forecast HLA-A and HLA-B alleles in most subjects.

Trimming removed 7 bases from V and 3 bases from J, with 16 bases in between. The CDR3 is 14 amino acids. The germline CDR1 and CDR2 sequences are MRHNA and SNTAGT. The PCR was carried out with 60 Vbeta primers and 13 Jbeta primers. In the original analysis: In a later analysis, the count reached about 75 million unique TCR beta chains, with about 11 million shared. Clones were read by immunoSEQ multiplex PCR, and TCRdb kept only the in-frame ones, dropping some. That table furnishes V, J and clone size, whereas the DNA furnished D and trimming. The data show more than 150,000 clones, 76% seen once. This receptor was identified in a man younger than 30 in good health and CMV-seronegative. The V and J genes are TRBV6-4 and TRBJ2-7; D may be TRBD1 (7 bases). Sequencing input: PBMCs. CDR3 nucleotide sequence: TGTGCCAGCACCAGACCAGGGGGACTCTACGAGCAGTACTTC. Its protein is CASTRPGGLYEQYF.